This T cell receptor (beta chain) was found in a study of response to subunit inactivated influenza vaccine. MiXCR was run by TCRdb on the RT-PCR reads, yielding one entry per CDR3 protein. The sample consists of approximately 700,000 distinct CDR3 sequences, approximately 14% of them appearing once. CDR3 length equals 14 residues. CDR1 is SGHKS and CDR2 is YYEKEE in the germline V gene (reference sequence). V shed 0 bases, J shed 9 bases, and the junction held 4 bases outside the gene matches. The input for sequencing was PBMCs from blood, taken 14 days before vaccination. The chain recombines TRBV5-5 with TRBJ2-1; TRBD2 matches 9 bases. The receptor's source is a man aged 45 to 65 who received an inactivated influenza vaccine. In DNA form, the CDR3 reads TGTGCCAGCAGCTTGGAGCGGGGGGCGGCTGAGCAGTTCTTC. This encodes CASSLERGAAEQFF.